This T cell receptor (beta chain) appears in the sequencing data of a study of T cells in tuberculosis. Study summary: The T cells targeted glucose monomycolate, a mycobacterial lipid, via CD1B. Findings and limits, study-wide: Cases with active tuberculosis were adults, while controls were adolescents. Smaller distances to GMM-specific TCRs suggested their expansion in active tuberculosis. Active tuberculosis patients had shorter CDR3-alpha; the beta difference was nonsignificant.

Stated time point: new active TB diagnosis, blood taken before or within 7 days of starting treatment. Data came from immunoSEQ multiplex PCR; TCRdb stores just in-frame clones and leaves some out. The data hold some 49,000 clones, with nearly 95% observed a single time. Regarding this clone: Its specificity is not known.

Germline V CDR1 and CDR2: GTSNPN, SVGIG (reference sequence). V was clipped by 0 bases and J by 4 bases, with 13 bases between them. The CDR3 consists of 15 residues. The specimen comprised PBMCs, sampled at tuberculosis diagnosis. This chain joins TRBV30 and TRBJ1-5; D is possibly TRBD1 (5 bases). The receptor's source is an adult with tuberculosis. The CDR3 loop reads CAWSVQAGNNQPQHF. The DNA of the CDR3 is TGTGCCTGGAGTGTACAGGCAGGGAATAATCAGCCCCAGCATTTT.